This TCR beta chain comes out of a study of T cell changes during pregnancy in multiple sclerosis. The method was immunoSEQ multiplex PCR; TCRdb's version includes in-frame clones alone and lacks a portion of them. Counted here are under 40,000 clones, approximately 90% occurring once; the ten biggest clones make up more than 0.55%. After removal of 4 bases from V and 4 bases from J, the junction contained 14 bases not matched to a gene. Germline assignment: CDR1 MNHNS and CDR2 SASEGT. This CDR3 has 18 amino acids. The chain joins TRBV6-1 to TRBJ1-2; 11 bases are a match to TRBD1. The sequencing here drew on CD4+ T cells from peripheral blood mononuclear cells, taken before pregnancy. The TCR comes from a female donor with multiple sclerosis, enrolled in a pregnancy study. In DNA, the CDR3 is TGTGCCAGCAGTGCCTACATCGGGACAGGGGGTCCGGCCTATGGCTACACCTTC. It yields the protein CASSAYIGTGGPAYGYTF.